This T cell receptor (beta chain) was recorded in a study of response to subunit inactivated influenza vaccine (dated by TCRdb to between 2017 and 2018). Some background on the complete study: Deep quantitative T cell receptor repertoire profiling was used in the study to track responses to a trivalent subunit inactivated influenza vaccine. What the authors observed across the whole study: The authors proposed that each seasonal influenza vaccination may bring in only a limited number of new T cells.

Library preparation was by RT-PCR. The run used an Illumina HiSeq 2500. TCRdb reprocessing: public reads trimmed at Q25 with fastp, clones called with MiXCR, in-frame beta chains kept. One record per CDR3 amino acid sequence lists the most common genes and DNA. The sample data list 450,000 to 600,000 distinct CDR3 sequences, and about 15% of these were observed just once. The top ten clones comprise 3% of the sample. In the case of this clonotype: Its recognized antigen is unknown. Base qualities are missing; no much larger clone stands one base away.

Source: CD4+ T cells sorted from PBMCs, taken approximately 25 months after vaccination. The TCR was taken from a man aged 50 to 69 who received an inactivated influenza vaccine. Donor details come from another sample of the same person, matched by shared clones.

The nucleotide sequence is TGTGCCAGCAGCCACGAGGGCGGGGTCTCGAGCTCCTACAATGAGCAGTTCTTC. Its protein reads: CASSHEGGVSSSYNEQFF. Rearrangement joined TRBV4-2 to TRBJ2-1; the D gene is possibly TRBD2, with 6 bases matching. From the germline V gene, CDR1 is LGHNA and CDR2 is YNFKEQ. Its CDR3 holds 18 amino acids, cysteine through phenylalanine. Here the CDR3 DNA is all that survives: 54 bases in frame from base 1. V is reduced by 3 bases and J by 0 bases, leaving a spacing of 18 bases between them.